This T cell receptor (beta chain) was documented in a study of identical twins. TCRdb re-called the 5' RACE reads through MiXCR, storing one row per CDR3 protein. The table records a few hundred thousand distinct CDR3 sequences, 9% of them present only once. V dropped 4 bases and J dropped 4; count of bases not matched to a gene: 10. Germline V CDR1 and CDR2: SGHRS, YFSETQ. CDR3 length equals 16 residues. This clonotype has at least ten counts. The genes are TRBV5-1 and TRBJ2-1; 8 positions agree with TRBD2. Sample: naive T cells sorted from blood. This TCR was sampled from a woman aged 50 to 65 in good health. The chain's CDR3 is CASSRRGLAGYNEQFF. The CDR3 DNA sequence: TGCGCCAGCAGCCGGAGGGGTCTAGCGGGTTACAATGAGCAGTTCTTC.